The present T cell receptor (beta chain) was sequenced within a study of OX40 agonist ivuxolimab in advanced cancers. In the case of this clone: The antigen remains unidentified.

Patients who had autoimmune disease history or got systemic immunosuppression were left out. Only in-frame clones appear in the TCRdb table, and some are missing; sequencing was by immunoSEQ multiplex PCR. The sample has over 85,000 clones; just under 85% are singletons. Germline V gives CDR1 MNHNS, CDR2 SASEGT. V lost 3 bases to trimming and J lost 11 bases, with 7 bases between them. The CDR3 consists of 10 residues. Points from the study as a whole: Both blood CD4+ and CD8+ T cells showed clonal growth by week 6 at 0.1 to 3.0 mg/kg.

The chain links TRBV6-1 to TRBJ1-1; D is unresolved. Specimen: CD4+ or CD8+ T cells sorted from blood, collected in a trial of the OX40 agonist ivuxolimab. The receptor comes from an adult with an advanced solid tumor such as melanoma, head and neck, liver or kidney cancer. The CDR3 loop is CASSDVGAFF. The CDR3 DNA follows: TGTGCCAGCAGTGATGTGGGGGCTTTCTTT.